Presented here are 27 T cell receptor beta chains from one specimen sequenced in a study of blood T cell repertoires in COVID-19 (dated by TCRdb to between 2020 and 2021). Libraries were built with the immunoSEQ multiplex PCR assay. This immuneACCESS table, as held by TCRdb, lists in-frame sequences with V and J called but not all clones. Of the missing ones, under half trace to an unresolved V gene in checked studies; the others have no known cause. This sample gives some 150,000 clones in total; approximately 87% of them show up just once. In total, the top ten clones hold around 3.5% of the sample. The sample comprised peripheral blood. The receptors here all came from a man aged 18 to 30 with active or convalescent COVID-19.

This clone was counted only a few times. The chain combines TRBV6-4 with TRBJ1-6; weak D call: TRBD1 (5 bases). Germline CDR1 is MRHNA and CDR2 is SNTAGT. CDR3 size: 16 residues. V gave up 2 bases and J gave up 7 bases, with 15 bases separating them. CDR3 protein: CASSDRPMGGNSPLHF. The CDR3 DNA reads TGTGCCAGCAGTGACCGGCCTATGGGGGGGAATTCACCCCTCCACTTT.

The chain links TRBV19 to TRBJ2-1, with D possibly being TRBD2 (6 bases). This CDR3 contains 14 residues. V lost 6 bases and J 4 bases, leaving 13 bases between the germline ends. Germline V gene sequence: CDR1 LNHDA, CDR2 SQIVND (reference sequence). This chain's CDR3 is CASRTSPNYNEQFF. CDR3 coding DNA: TGTGCCAGTAGGACTAGTCCGAATTACAATGAGCAGTTCTTC.

The chain couples TRBV11-3 to TRBJ2-1; 9 nucleotides line up with TRBD1. Germline V gives CDR1 SGHNT, CDR2 YENEEA. The CDR3 extends over 15 amino acids. Trimming took 5 bases from V and 6 from J; bases not matched to a gene: 8. This CDR3 is CASSPRTGDFNEQFF. The CDR3 DNA reads TGTGCCAGCAGCCCTCGGACAGGGGACTTCAATGAGCAGTTCTTC.

The chain carries TRBV28 and TRBJ1-2; a possible D gene is TRBD1 (5 bases). Trimming left V 7 bases short and J 4 bases short, with 16 bases between. Looked up from germline, CDR1 is MDHEN and CDR2 is SYDVKM. CDR3 length: 14 amino acids. CDR3 protein: CASISGKVGYGYTF. Written as DNA, the CDR3 is TGTGCCAGCATCTCAGGGAAGGTCGGCTATGGCTACACCTTC.

V usage is TRBV10-2 and J usage is TRBJ2-7; tentative D call: TRBD1 (6 bases). The germline V gene encodes CDR1 WSHSY and CDR2 SAAADI. Trimming took 1 base from V and 3 from J, leaving 7 bases between them. The CDR3 sequence is 13 residues long. DNA for the CDR3: TGCGCCAGCAGTGAGTGGGACAACTACGAGCAGTACGTC. This encodes CASSEWDNYEQYV.

The CDR3 loop reads CASSWDIGNTEAFF. In nucleotides, the CDR3 is TGTGCCAGCAGCTGGGACATAGGTAACACTGAAGCTTTCTTT. V and J are TRBV6-5 and TRBJ1-1; TRBD1 might be the D (6 bases). The CDR3 contains 14 residues. Germline CDR1 MNHEY, CDR2 SVGAGI. Trimming pared 6 bases from V and 2 bases from J, leaving 13 bases between.

This clone was recorded a few times. The genes are TRBV6-5 and TRBJ2-5; unclear D gene. The germline V and J ends were trimmed by 6 bases and 1 base, with 6 bases remaining between them. CDR3 length: 12 amino acids. The germline CDR1 and CDR2 sequences are MNHEY and SVGAGI. In nucleotides, the CDR3 is TGTGCCAGCAGCACACGCCAAGAGACCCAGTACTTC. This codes for CASSTRQETQYF.

The CDR3 protein is CASNQQGVGNTEAFF. CDR3 nucleotide sequence: TGTGCCAGCAACCAACAGGGGGTTGGGAACACTGAAGCTTTCTTT. V is TRBV2 and J is TRBJ1-1, with 8 bases matching TRBD1. V lost 7 bases to trimming and J lost 1 base; unmatched junction nucleotides: 8. The CDR3 consists of 15 residues. Germline V gene data show CDR1 as SNHLY and CDR2 as FYNNEI.

The CDR3 is CASSLRGGAPGYTF. DNA for the CDR3: TGTGCCAGCAGCTTACGCGGGGGGGCGCCCGGCTACACCTTC. V usage is TRBV7-9 and J usage is TRBJ1-2; a weak D match, TRBD1 (6 bases). This CDR3 has 14 amino acids. Germline lookup yields CDR1 SEHNR and CDR2 FQNEAQ (reference sequence). V was cut by 2 bases and J by 8 bases, with 15 bases left in between.

The chain employs TRBV19 and TRBJ1-2; 8 bases are shared with TRBD1. The CDR3 spans 13 residues. Per the germline V gene, CDR1 is LNHDA and CDR2 is SQIVND (reference sequence). With V trimmed by 5 bases and J by 5 bases, 4 bases remained unmatched. The CDR3: CASSPGQGYGYTF. Here the CDR3 DNA reads TGTGCCAGTAGTCCCGGACAGGGTTATGGCTACACCTTC.

The chain is built from TRBV11-3 and TRBJ2-5; TRBD2 matches 9 bases. Trimming cost V 5 bases and J 3 bases; bases outside gene matches: 4. This CDR3 comprises 14 residues. The germline gives CDR1 SGHNT, CDR2 YENEEA. CDR3 region: CASSRPSGEETQYF. As DNA, the CDR3 is TGTGCCAGCAGCCGACCTAGCGGGGAAGAGACCCAGTACTTC.

V and J are TRBV27 and TRBJ1-2; 7 bases match TRBD1. J was trimmed by 9 bases and V by 3 bases; bases with no gene match: 16. CDR1 and CDR2 from the germline V gene are MNHEY and SMNVEV (reference sequence). The CDR3 runs to 16 residues. The CDR3 protein is CASSFFGGTAGVRYTF. The CDR3 coding sequence is TGTGCCAGCAGTTTCTTTGGTGGGACAGCCGGGGTTCGCTACACCTTC.

The CDR3 region has the DNA TGCGCCAGCAGCAGGGAGCCAATGATAGCCGGGGAGCAGTTCTTC. Its protein is CASSREPMIAGEQFF. The rearrangement links TRBV5-1 to TRBJ2-1; perhaps TRBD2 as D (5 bases). The germline gives CDR1 SGHRS, CDR2 YFSETQ. V gave up 4 bases and J gave up 10 bases, with 21 bases separating them. The CDR3 runs 15 residues.

V gene TRBV5-1 combines with J gene TRBJ2-1, with D unclear. V was clipped by 6 bases and J by 0 bases, with 10 bases between them. Germline CDR1 and CDR2: SGHRS and YFSETQ. The CDR3 is 14 residues long. The DNA for the CDR3 is TGCGCCAGCAACCCAGGTAGCTCCTACAATGAGCAGTTCTTC. It encodes CASNPGSSYNEQFF.

The V call is TRBV18, the J call TRBJ1-1; D is undetermined. The V end was cut by 0 bases, the J end by 0 bases, with 11 bases between. Germline V CDR1 and CDR2: KGHSH, LQKENI. The CDR3 consists of 16 residues. The CDR3 bases are TGTGCCAGCTCACCACCGCGGGCAGGAGTGAACACTGAAGCTTTCTTT. Protein product: CASSPPRAGVNTEAFF.

The chain links TRBV28 to TRBJ2-7; no firm D call. Germline V gene lookup returns CDR1 MDHEN and CDR2 SYDVKM. The CDR3 totals 18 residues. Trimming shortened V by 4 bases and J by 2 bases, and 24 bases separated the two germline ends. CDR3 amino acids: CASSSASRVTLETYEQYV. The CDR3, as DNA: TGTGCCAGCAGTTCGGCATCCCGGGTAACCCTTGAGACCTACGAGCAGTACGTC.

The J gene is TRBJ2-1, the V gene TRBV12-2; the table's D call, TRBD1, has no DNA check behind it. TRBV12-2 is given as a pseudogene. This CDR3 has 15 amino acids. DNA for the CDR3: TGTGCAAGTCGCTTAGCTGGGGCCCCGAACAATGAGCAGTTCTTC. It specifies CASRLAGAPNNEQFF.

The rearrangement uses TRBV9 and TRBJ1-1; a possible D gene is TRBD1 (5 bases). Germline V gene lookup returns CDR1 SGDLS and CDR2 YYNGEE. There are 12 residues in the CDR3. V shed 3 bases and J shed 10 bases, with 13 bases lying between them. CDR3 nucleotide sequence: TGTGCCAGCAGCGGGACAAGTGTATCAGCTTTCTTT. As protein: CASSGTSVSAFF.

The chain combines TRBV12-3 or TRBV12-4 with TRBJ1-2, with D possibly matching TRBD1 (5 bases). The germline V and J ends were trimmed by 6 bases and 6 bases, with 11 bases remaining between them. CDR3 length: 12 amino acids. This chain's CDR3 is CASSLSGNGYTF. CDR3 nucleotide sequence: TGTGCCAGCAGCCTTTCAGGGAATGGCTACACCTTC.

The sample holds one count of this clone. The gene calls are TRBV9 and TRBJ2-5; D might be TRBD2 (6 bases). The CDR3 loop spans 15 amino acids. CDR1 and CDR2 from the germline V gene are SGDLS and YYNGEE. The V end lost 3 bases, the J end lost 1 base, and 13 bases lay between the germline ends. The CDR3 sequence is CASSDSPGSQETQYF. The CDR3 DNA is TGTGCCAGCAGCGACTCCCCCGGGAGCCAAGAGACCCAGTACTTC.

J is TRBJ2-7 and V is TRBV11-2, with 11 positions matching TRBD2. The J segment lost 3 bases and the V segment lost 0 bases, leaving 7 bases of the junction unmatched. The CDR3 is 17 residues long. Germline CDR1 SGHAT, CDR2 FQNNGV. CDR3 in amino acids: CASSLELALAGGYEQYF. In DNA form, the CDR3 reads TGTGCCAGCAGCTTAGAATTGGCGCTAGCGGGAGGCTACGAGCAGTACTTC.

This chain connects TRBV9 to TRBJ2-7; D may be TRBD1 (6 bases). Germline values: CDR1 SGDLS, CDR2 YYNGEE. The CDR3 has 16 amino acids. Trimming removed 0 bases from V and 0 bases from J, with 13 bases in between. The CDR3 DNA reads TGTGCCAGCAGCGTAGGTTCCGACAGGACCTCCTACGAGCAGTACTTC. This gives the protein CASSVGSDRTSYEQYF.

V is TRBV30 and J is TRBJ2-7; weak D call: TRBD1 (5 bases). Germline V gene lookup returns CDR1 GTSNPN and CDR2 SVGIG (reference sequence). CDR3 length equals 14 residues. V was cut by 0 bases and J by 7 bases, with 16 bases left in between. The CDR3 loop is CAWSVGREDEEQYV. Written as DNA, the CDR3 is TGTGCCTGGAGTGTAGGCAGGGAAGATGAAGAGCAGTACGTC.

The V call is TRBV30, the J call TRBJ2-1, with D maybe TRBD1 (5 bases). The CDR3 has 14 amino acids. Trimming stripped 8 bases from V and 0 bases from J, with 14 bases between. The germline gives CDR1 GTSNPN, CDR2 SVGIG (reference sequence). The CDR3 region has the DNA TGTGCCGGACAAGAGCTAAGCTCCTACAATGAGCAGTTCTTC. Encoded protein: CAGQELSSYNEQFF.

A few counts support this clone. This chain joins TRBV27 and TRBJ1-1, with unresolved D. The V gene lost 5 bases and the J gene lost 1 base, with 23 bases spanning the gap. CDR1 and CDR2 (germline): MNHEY, SMNVEV (reference sequence). The CDR3 spans 18 residues. The CDR3 bases are TGTGCCAGCAGTACCCACCAATCCACGGGAATCCCGAACACTGAAGCTTTCTTT. As protein: CASSTHQSTGIPNTEAFF.

This clone was picked up a small number of times. The CDR3 loop reads CASSQNRVSTEAFF. CDR3 in DNA: TGTGCCAGCAGCCAAAACCGGGTCTCTACTGAAGCTTTCTTT. The V gene is TRBV3-1 (or the pseudogene TRBV3-2), the J gene TRBJ1-1; D call uncertain. The CDR3 consists of 14 residues. Trimming cost V 2 bases and J 5 bases, with 12 bases left between them. Germline V gene lookup returns CDR1 LGHDT and CDR2 YNNKEL (reference sequence).

The V and J genes are TRBV9 and TRBJ2-7; TRBD1 agrees at 9 bases. Trimming took 1 base from V and 3 from J; bases not matched to a gene: 8. Germline CDR1 SGDLS, CDR2 YYNGEE. The CDR3 loop spans 16 amino acids. CDR3 in amino acids: CASSVTPDRGNYEQYF. The CDR3 nucleotides read TGTGCCAGCAGCGTAACACCCGACAGGGGGAACTACGAGCAGTACTTC. Using reference TRBV9 and TRBJ2-7 for the parts outside the CDR3, the full variable domain is DSGVTQTPKHLITATGQRVTLRCSPRSGDLSVYWYQQSLDQGLQFLIQYYNGEERAKGNILERFSAQQFPDLHSELNLSSLELGDSALYFCASSVTPDRGNYEQYFGPGTRLTVT.